This record covers a single TCR beta chain. Its antigen is unidentified. Repertoires were generated with immunoSEQ multiplex PCR, while TCRdb's copy carries only in-frame clones and drops some. The table shows more than 70,000 clones, with around 80% occurring only once. This record belongs to a study of graft-versus-host responses after intestinal transplantation. Overall study: Recipients uniformly received anti-thymocyte globulin induction, followed by tacrolimus and steroids for roughly 3 years. The study, taken as a whole, reports: Recipient-marrow GvH clones were detected, some having first appeared in ileum or blood. Graft-versus-host to host-versus-graft clonal ratios in allografts were high in patients with graft-donor T cell macrochimerism.

V shed 5 bases, J shed 1 base, and the junction held 3 bases outside the gene matches. Germline-derived CDR1 and CDR2 are MDHEN and SYDVKM. The CDR3 runs to 15 residues. The chain recombines TRBV28 with TRBJ2-1; 9 bases match TRBD1. The sequence was collected from a human donor who received an intestinal transplant. The sample was unstimulated CD4+ T cells sorted from spleen or lymph node cells, taken before intestinal transplant. DNA for the CDR3: TGTGCCAGCAGTCGGACAGGGGCATCCTACAATGAGCAGTTCTTC. Its protein product is CASSRTGASYNEQFF. Using reference TRBV28 and TRBJ2-1 for the parts outside the CDR3, the full variable domain is DVKVTQSSRYLVKRTGEKVFLECVQDMDHENMFWYRQDPGLGLRLIYFSYDVKMKEKGDIPEGYSVSREKKERFSLILESASTNQTSMYLCASSRTGASYNEQFFGPGTRLTVL.